These 25 T cell receptor beta chains were sequenced from one sample in a study of cytomegalovirus exposure and HLA in healthy donors. Primers included in the PCR were 60 Vbeta and 13 Jbeta primers. Using immunoSEQ multiplex PCR, the repertoire was profiled, and TCRdb retains in-frame clones only, with some absent. The data contain about 130,000 clones, around 80% of them singletons. Sequences were obtained from PBMCs. The receptors here all came from a man aged 18 to 35 in good health and CMV-seronegative.

This clone appeared once. V gene TRBV2 combines with J gene TRBJ1-6, with D possibly matching TRBD1 (6 bases). Germline-derived CDR1 and CDR2 are SNHLY and FYNNEI. The V end was cut by 7 bases, the J end by 7 bases, with 11 bases between. The CDR3 is 13 residues long. As DNA, the CDR3 is TGTGCCAGCAAGAGACAGGACAATTCACCCCTCCACTTT. Translating it yields CASKRQDNSPLHF.

The chain is built from TRBV28 and TRBJ1-3, with D hard to call. The ends were cut back, 6 bases at V and 0 bases at J, with 6 bases in the middle. Germline V gene sequence: CDR1 MDHEN, CDR2 SYDVKM. There are 13 residues in the CDR3. CDR3: CASRGLSGNTIYF. The DNA of the CDR3 is TGTGCCAGCAGGGGCCTCTCTGGAAACACCATATATTTT. The variable domain in full, completed from reference TRBV28 and TRBJ1-3, reads DVKVTQSSRYLVKRTGEKVFLECVQDMDHENMFWYRQDPGLGLRLIYFSYDVKMKEKGDIPEGYSVSREKKERFSLILESASTNQTSMYLCASRGLSGNTIYFGEGSWLTVV.

The gene calls are TRBV2 and TRBJ2-2; 9 positions agree with TRBD2. V gave up 2 bases and J gave up 5 bases; unmatched junction bases: 3. Germline V lookup: CDR1 SNHLY, CDR2 FYNNEI. CDR3 size: 15 residues. CDR3 DNA: TGTGCCAGCAGTGAAAACCTAGCGGGAACCGGGGAGCTGTTTTTT. Translating gives CASSENLAGTGELFF. Full variable domain (rest looked up from reference TRBV2 and TRBJ2-2): EPEVTQTPSHQVTQMGQEVILRCVPISNHLYFYWYRQILGQKVEFLVSFYNNEISEKSEIFDDQFSVERPDGSNFTLKIRSTKLEDSAMYFCASSENLAGTGELFFGEGSRLTVL.

The gene calls are TRBV7-3 and TRBJ2-3; a possible D gene is TRBD2 (5 bases). The germline CDR1 and CDR2 sequences are SGHTA and FQGTGA. Trimming took off 5 bases at V and 2 bases at J, with 14 bases between the two ends. The CDR3 has 15 residues. The chain's CDR3 is CASSPRLGDTDTQYF. DNA for the CDR3: TGTGCCAGCAGCCCAAGACTGGGAGACACAGATACGCAGTATTTT.

This chain uses TRBV28 with TRBJ2-4; tentatively, D is TRBD2 (5 bases). Trimming took off 9 bases at V and 4 bases at J, with 13 bases between the two ends. This CDR3 is 13 amino acids long. CDR1 and CDR2 (germline): MDHEN, SYDVKM. The CDR3 is CASQPGEKNIQYF. The CDR3 bases are TGTGCCAGTCAGCCCGGGGAGAAAAACATTCAGTACTTC.

This clone was picked up one time. This sequence joins TRBV11-2 and TRBJ2-6; 8 bases fit TRBD2. Germline CDR1 and CDR2: SGHAT and FQNNGV. J gave up 0 bases and V 7 bases, and 14 bases lay outside the gene matches. The CDR3 totals 19 residues. The CDR3 here is CASTGLRGGPPSGANVLTF. As DNA, the CDR3 is TGTGCCAGCACCGGGCTGCGCGGGGGGCCCCCCTCTGGGGCCAACGTCCTGACTTTC.

This clone was counted a few times. The chain uses TRBV28 and TRBJ1-6, with 7 positions matching TRBD1. The ends lost 4 bases at V and 10 bases at J; junction bases unmatched: 7. CDR3 length: 14 residues. Germline V CDR1 and CDR2: MDHEN, SYDVKM. The CDR3 is CASSYRRGLSPLHF. CDR3 in DNA: TGTGCCAGCAGTTATAGGAGGGGGCTGTCACCCCTCCACTTT.

V gene TRBV18 combines with J gene TRBJ2-6, with D possibly TRBD2 on 6 matching bases. Germline V gene data show CDR1 as KGHSH and CDR2 as LQKENI. The CDR3 contains 15 residues. Deletions cut 3 bases from V and 2 bases from J, with 8 bases between. The CDR3 region is CASSPEGTGANVLTF. Written as DNA, the CDR3 is TGTGCCAGCTCACCGGAGGGGACTGGGGCCAACGTCCTGACTTTC.

The chain is built from TRBV7-4 and TRBJ1-5; D may be TRBD1 (5 bases). Germline V lookup: CDR1 SGHVT, CDR2 SQSDAQ. This CDR3 region has 16 residues. V was shortened by 0 bases and J by 3 bases, with 12 bases between the two germline ends. In nucleotides, the CDR3 is TGTGCCAGCAGCTTAGCGCTAACGGGGGACAATCAGCCCCAGCATTTT. Its protein product is CASSLALTGDNQPQHF.

The J gene is TRBJ2-1, the V gene TRBV6-5; 10 bases are a match to TRBD2. J gave up 4 bases and V 4 bases, and 7 bases lay outside the gene matches. The CDR3 sequence is 16 residues long. Germline values: CDR1 MNHEY, CDR2 SVGAGI. The CDR3 sequence: CASSFGSGRAYNEQFF. CDR3 DNA sequence: TGTGCCAGCAGTTTCGGGAGCGGGAGGGCTTACAATGAGCAGTTCTTC.

This clone was seen a few times. The chain joins TRBV9 to TRBJ1-5; D gene uncertain. V was clipped by 0 bases and J by 6 bases, with 10 bases between them. The CDR3 is 14 residues long. Germline lookup yields CDR1 SGDLS and CDR2 YYNGEE. CDR3 DNA sequence: TGTGCCAGCAGCGTAGATGTGGGAGGTCAGCCCCAGCATTTT. It specifies CASSVDVGGQPQHF.

This clone was counted once. The chain combines TRBV5-4 with TRBJ2-2, with D uncertain. The germline gives CDR1 SGHNT, CDR2 YYREEE (reference sequence). The CDR3 contains 18 residues. The V end was cut by 0 bases, the J end by 1 base, with 16 bases between. In DNA, the CDR3 is TGTGCCAGCAGCTTGGGACATTTTTCGGCAGGGAACACCGGGGAGCTGTTTTTT. It translates to CASSLGHFSAGNTGELFF.

This clone was detected only once. This sequence joins TRBV4-2 and TRBJ2-2; D unresolved. Germline V gives CDR1 LGHNA, CDR2 YNFKEQ. The CDR3 covers 15 residues. The V end was cut by 0 bases, the J end by 7 bases, with 12 bases between. The CDR3 here is CASSQEVLNFGELFF. CDR3 sequence (DNA): TGTGCCAGCAGCCAAGAGGTTCTGAACTTCGGGGAGCTGTTTTTT.

In regard to this clone: Different DNA sequences within this sample yield the same CDR3. This chain connects TRBV28 to TRBJ2-3; no definite D call. This CDR3 comprises 12 residues. V was trimmed by 5 bases and J by 5 bases, leaving 8 bases between them. Germline-derived CDR1 and CDR2 are MDHEN and SYDVKM. The CDR3 region is CASSLRGDTQYF. CDR3 nucleotide sequence: TGTGCCAGCAGTCTTCGCGGAGATACGCAGTATTTT.

J is TRBJ2-7 and V is TRBV4-1, with D possibly TRBD2 on 5 matching bases. Trimming took off 3 bases at V and 3 bases at J, with 9 bases between the two ends. This CDR3 comprises 13 residues. The germline V gene encodes CDR1 MGHRA and CDR2 YSYEKL. Here the CDR3 reads CASSQGRDYEQYF. CDR3 DNA: TGCGCCAGCAGCCAGGGCCGGGACTACGAGCAGTACTTC.

The V call is TRBV6-1, the J call TRBJ2-7; TRBD1 matches at 12 bases. V was clipped by 4 bases and J by 4 bases; unmatched bases: 5. The CDR3 covers 15 residues. Germline loops: CDR1 MNHNS, CDR2 SASEGT. The CDR3 sequence: CASSGPGQGAYEQYF. The CDR3 nucleotides are TGTGCCAGCAGTGGACCGGGACAGGGGGCTTACGAGCAGTACTTC.

The chain combines TRBV29-1 with TRBJ1-1; unclear D gene. Trimming took 4 bases from V and 5 from J, leaving 20 bases between them. The CDR3 covers 15 residues. The V gene's germline CDR1 is SQVTM and CDR2 ANQGSEA. CDR3 loop: CSVANEGGRRTEAFF. Written as DNA, the CDR3 is TGCAGCGTTGCAAACGAGGGCGGGCGACGGACTGAAGCTTTCTTT.

The chain is built from TRBV29-1 and TRBJ1-1; no definite D call. This CDR3 comprises 13 residues. Germline-derived CDR1 and CDR2 are SQVTM and ANQGSEA. V was trimmed by 4 bases and J by 0 bases, leaving 9 bases between them. CDR3 sequence reads: CSVGVGLNTEAFF. The CDR3 DNA follows: TGCAGCGTTGGCGTCGGGTTGAACACTGAAGCTTTCTTT. The full variable domain, completed using reference TRBV29-1 and TRBJ1-1, is SAVISQKPSRDICQRGTSLTIQCQVDSQVTMMFWYRQQPGQSLTLIATANQGSEATYESGFVIDKFPISRPNLTFSTLTVSNMSPEDSSIYLCSVGVGLNTEAFFGQGTRLTVV.

This clone has only a few counts. The rearrangement uses TRBV5-1 and TRBJ2-5; 7 bases fit TRBD1. Per germline, CDR1 SGHRS and CDR2 YFSETQ. This CDR3 is built from 16 residues. Germline trimming cut 0 bases from V and 5 bases from J; bases unmatched to any gene: 10. The CDR3 DNA reads as TGCGCCAGCAGCTTGGGACAGGGAAACGTGGGGGAGACCCAGTACTTC. As protein: CASSLGQGNVGETQYF.

The chain combines TRBV11-3 with TRBJ2-5, with a weak D call TRBD1 (6 bases). Trimming left V 4 bases short and J 1 base short, with 7 bases between. The CDR3 spans 13 residues. CDR1 and CDR2 from the germline V gene are SGHNT and YENEEA. The DNA for the CDR3 is TGTGCCAGCAGCTCCAGGGGCCAAGAGACCCAGTACTTC. Amino acids: CASSSRGQETQYF.

This chain joins TRBV27 and TRBJ2-7; the D gene is possibly TRBD1 (6 bases). Germline V gene sequence: CDR1 MNHEY, CDR2 SMNVEV (reference sequence). The CDR3 has 12 residues. The ends were cut back, 5 bases at V and 4 bases at J, with 9 bases in the middle. The CDR3 DNA reads TGTGCCAGCAGTATCACAGGGTACGAGCAGTACTTC. Translating it yields CASSITGYEQYF.

This clone was seen only a few times. The chain has TRBV5-6 and TRBJ2-7; no clear D gene. CDR1 and CDR2 from the germline V gene are SGHDT and YYEEEE. V was trimmed by 0 bases and J by 3 bases, leaving 7 bases between them. This CDR3 contains 13 residues. CDR3: CASSLARSYEQYF. CDR3 bases: TGTGCCAGCAGCTTGGCTAGAAGCTACGAGCAGTACTTC.

The rearrangement uses TRBV9 and TRBJ2-7, with D possibly matching TRBD2 (5 bases). CDR3 length: 14 amino acids. Germline V gene sequence: CDR1 SGDLS, CDR2 YYNGEE. V was cut by 1 base and J by 2 bases, with 10 bases left in between. The CDR3 coding sequence is TGTGCCAGCAGCGTAACGAGCGGCGCCTACGAGCAGTACTTC. Translation gives CASSVTSGAYEQYF.

This clone came up once. The V gene is TRBV11-1, the J gene TRBJ2-2; D is unresolved. Germline CDR1 SGHAT, CDR2 FQDESV (reference sequence). Trimming pared 5 bases from V and 1 base from J, leaving 8 bases between. The CDR3 totals 14 residues. In DNA, the CDR3 is TGTGCCAGCAGCCTACGACAGAACACCGGGGAGCTGTTTTTT. Translation gives CASSLRQNTGELFF. The full variable domain, rest sourced from reference TRBV11-1 and TRBJ2-2, is EAEVAQSPRYKITEKSQAVAFWCDPISGHATLYWYRQILGQGPELLVQFQDESVVDDSQLPKDRFSAERLKGVDSTLKIQPAELGDSAMYLCASSLRQNTGELFFGEGSRLTVL.

There are a few counts of this clone. The rearrangement joins TRBV5-4 to TRBJ2-1; the match to TRBD2 covers 7 bases. V gave up 4 bases and J gave up 8 bases; unmatched junction bases: 9. This CDR3 region has 14 residues. Germline V lookup: CDR1 SGHNT, CDR2 YYREEE (reference sequence). This CDR3 reads CASSRLHRGDEQFF. CDR3 in DNA: TGTGCCAGCAGCAGGCTTCATCGGGGGGATGAGCAGTTCTTC.